The 32 T cell receptor beta chains reported below all come from one sample, sequenced in a study of cytomegalovirus exposure and HLA in healthy donors. Clones were sequenced by immunoSEQ multiplex PCR, and TCRdb holds only the in-frame ones, with some missing. The table records about 240,000 clones, approximately 87% of them present only once. Sequencing input: PBMCs. Source of these receptors: a man aged 18 to 30 in good health and CMV-seronegative.

The rearrangement uses TRBV5-4 and TRBJ2-3; 9 bases match TRBD2. The length of the CDR3 is 15 residues. Germline CDR1 is SGHNT and CDR2 is YYREEE (reference sequence). Trimming at V came to 4 bases and at J to 4 bases, leaving 7 bases not matched to a gene. The CDR3 DNA sequence: TGTGCCAGCAGCGTTAGCGGGAGAGGCTCAGATACGCAGTATTTT. Residues: CASSVSGRGSDTQYF.

This chain uses TRBV30 with TRBJ2-2; tentatively, D is TRBD1 (5 bases). Germline CDR1 reads GTSNPN; CDR2 reads SVGIG (reference sequence). Trimming pared 2 bases from V and 3 bases from J, leaving 13 bases between. The CDR3 sequence is 15 residues long. Here the CDR3 DNA reads TGTGCCTGGAGTAGGGCCAGGGCGGACACCGGGGAGCTGTTTTTT. It is translated as CAWSRARADTGELFF.

The rearrangement joins TRBV14 to TRBJ2-2, with D tentatively TRBD2 (6 bases). The CDR3 has 16 amino acids. V gave up 4 bases and J gave up 5 bases, with 17 bases separating them. CDR1 SGHDN and CDR2 FVKESK come from the germline V gene. The DNA for the CDR3 is TGTGCCAGCAGCCCGGGGACTTCGCGAGGAACCGGGGAGCTGTTTTTT. Protein: CASSPGTSRGTGELFF.

This rearrangement joins TRBV7-8 to TRBJ2-7, with D possibly matching TRBD1 (5 bases). CDR3 size: 14 residues. The V and J ends lost 3 bases and 3 bases respectively, with 12 bases between them. Germline V CDR1 and CDR2: SGHVS, FQNEAQ. CDR3 bases: TGTGCCAGCAGCTTTGATGACAGACTCTACGAGCAGTACTTC. Amino acid sequence: CASSFDDRLYEQYF.

The chain is built from TRBV7-8 and TRBJ2-5, with 12 bases that match TRBD2. With 5 bases clipped from V and 4 bases from J, the junction kept 8 bases outside the gene matches. The CDR3 is 16 amino acids. Germline-derived CDR1 and CDR2 are SGHVS and FQNEAQ. The CDR3 DNA is TGTGCCAGCAGCCAGCTCGGACTAGCGGGAACAGAGACCCAGTACTTC. This gives the protein CASSQLGLAGTETQYF.

This chain connects TRBV18 to TRBJ1-2, with 8 bases identical to TRBD1. The V gene end was trimmed by 5 bases and the J gene end by 3 bases; junction bases not matched to a gene: 11. The CDR3 has 16 amino acids. The germline CDR1 and CDR2 sequences are KGHSH and LQKENI. The CDR3 region is CASSSTPGQGDYGYTF. CDR3 nucleotides: TGTGCCAGCTCATCGACCCCAGGACAGGGAGACTATGGCTACACCTTC.

This sequence joins TRBV7-2 and TRBJ2-5, with D possibly matching TRBD1 (6 bases). The length of the CDR3 is 15 residues. V gave up 1 base and J gave up 10 bases, with 19 bases separating them. Germline-derived CDR1 and CDR2 are SGHTA and FQGNSA. This CDR3 reads CASSLVPTQGGGQYF. Here the CDR3 DNA reads TGTGCCAGCAGCTTAGTACCCACCCAAGGGGGTGGCCAGTACTTC.

The chain employs TRBV18 and TRBJ2-7; weak D call: TRBD1 (6 bases). V lost 3 bases, J lost 3 bases, and 15 bases lay in between. The CDR3 is 15 amino acids. Germline assignment: CDR1 KGHSH and CDR2 LQKENI. In DNA, the CDR3 is TGTGCCAGCTCACCTGGGCAGGGGTGGTACTACGAGCAGTACTTC. Translation gives CASSPGQGWYYEQYF.

The rearrangement links TRBV7-2 to TRBJ2-1, with D unclear. Germline lookup yields CDR1 SGHTA and CDR2 FQGNSA. The V end was cut by 2 bases, the J end by 6 bases, with 11 bases between. CDR3 size: 14 residues. CDR3 residues: CASSLRYSGNEQFF. For the CDR3, the DNA is TGTGCCAGCAGCTTACGCTATTCAGGCAATGAGCAGTTCTTC.

The V gene is TRBV7-8, the J gene TRBJ1-2; D is perhaps TRBD1 (5 bases). Trimming cost V 5 bases and J 6 bases, with 10 bases left between them. The CDR3 totals 12 residues. Looked up from germline, CDR1 is SGHVS and CDR2 is FQNEAQ. CDR3: CASSDTGDGYTF. The CDR3 DNA reads as TGTGCCAGCAGCGATACGGGGGATGGCTACACCTTC. The variable domain in full, completed from reference TRBV7-8 and TRBJ1-2, reads GAGVSQSPRYKVAKRGQDVALRCDPISGHVSLFWYQQALGQGPEFLTYFQNEAQLDKSGLPSDRFFAERPEGSVSTLKIQRTQQEDSAVYLCASSDTGDGYTFGSGTRLTVV.

The V and J genes are TRBV6-6 and TRBJ2-7, with 9 bases lining up with TRBD1. The CDR3 is 15 residues long. Germline V gene sequence: CDR1 MNHNY, CDR2 SVGAGI (reference sequence). V lost 7 bases to trimming and J lost 5 bases; unmatched junction nucleotides: 12. The CDR3 is CASNQPGQGPHEQYF. For the CDR3, the DNA is TGTGCCAGCAATCAACCGGGACAGGGACCCCACGAGCAGTACTTC.

V usage is TRBV6-1 and J usage is TRBJ2-2; D ambiguous. Trimming pared 7 bases from V and 1 base from J, leaving 4 bases between. CDR1 and CDR2 from the germline V gene are MNHNS and SASEGT. The CDR3 runs 12 residues. CDR3 coding DNA: TGTGCCAGCACATTGAACACCGGGGAGCTGTTTTTT. This encodes CASTLNTGELFF.

Only a few counts were recorded for this clone. CDR3 residues: CASSNLGQNTEAFF. CDR3 nucleotides: TGCGCCAGCAGCAATCTTGGGCAGAACACTGAAGCTTTCTTT. The V and J genes are TRBV4-1 and TRBJ1-1; no clear D. V dropped 5 bases and J dropped 1 base, with 11 bases sitting between them. The CDR3 contains 14 residues. Looked up from germline, CDR1 is MGHRA and CDR2 is YSYEKL.

CDR3 region: CASSLEAGGITDTQYF. CDR3 bases: TGCGCCAGCAGCTTGGAAGCGGGAGGGATCACAGATACGCAGTATTTT. The chain carries TRBV5-1 and TRBJ2-3; TRBD2 matches at 10 bases. Losses at the gene ends were 0 bases for V and 2 bases for J; bases not matched to a gene: 3. The CDR3 has 16 residues. In germline, CDR1 is SGHRS, CDR2 YFSETQ.

V gene TRBV19 combines with J gene TRBJ2-3; TRBD2 matches at 9 bases. The trim removed 4 bases at V and 10 bases at J, leaving 6 bases unmatched. The CDR3 sequence is 13 residues long. Germline loops: CDR1 LNHDA, CDR2 SQIVND (reference sequence). CDR3 sequence (DNA): TGTGCCAGTAGTAGCGGGAGGGGGGGGGCGCAGTATTTT. Its protein is CASSSGRGGAQYF.

The CDR3 DNA follows: TGCAGCATCGGGACAGGGGTTTATGGCTACACCTTC. Amino acids: CSIGTGVYGYTF. This chain links TRBV29-1 with TRBJ1-2; TRBD1 aligns across 10 bases. CDR3 length: 12 residues. Unmatched junction bases numbered 5, after V lost 8 bases and J lost 5 bases. Germline CDR1 is SQVTM and CDR2 is ANQGSEA.

The chain carries TRBV4-3 and TRBJ1-2; D gene unclear. There are 15 residues in the CDR3. With 1 base removed from V and 5 bases from J, the gap between germline ends came to 14 bases. Germline V gives CDR1 LGHNA, CDR2 YSLEER. Here the CDR3 DNA reads TGCGCCAGCAGCCAAGGCCGTAGCGGGAAGTATGGCTACACCTTC. As protein: CASSQGRSGKYGYTF.

The chain carries TRBV28 and TRBJ2-7; the match to TRBD1 covers 8 bases. CDR1 is MDHEN and CDR2 is SYDVKM in the germline V gene. Trimming removed 2 bases from V and 7 bases from J; junction bases left unmatched: 7. CDR3 length: 14 residues. CDR3 sequence reads: CASSLRQGMREQYF. In DNA, the CDR3 is TGTGCCAGCAGTTTACGACAGGGGATGAGAGAGCAGTACTTC.

V is TRBV29-1 and J is TRBJ2-7, with 7 bases that match TRBD2. This CDR3 is 12 amino acids long. CDR1 is SQVTM and CDR2 is ANQGSEA in the germline V gene. J gave up 6 bases and V 5 bases, and 7 bases lay outside the gene matches. The CDR3 loop reads CSVWTRTSEQYF. CDR3 DNA: TGCAGCGTTTGGACTAGAACCAGCGAGCAGTACTTC.

The chain couples TRBV7-3 to TRBJ2-2, with a possible D match to TRBD2 (6 bases). Trimming took off 2 bases at V and 2 bases at J, with 9 bases between the two ends. CDR3 length: 15 amino acids. From germline, CDR1 is SGHTA and CDR2 FQGTGA. The CDR3 spells CASSLQAGNTGELFF. CDR3 DNA sequence: TGTGCCAGCAGCTTACAGGCGGGAAACACCGGGGAGCTGTTTTTT.

This sequence joins TRBV27 and TRBJ2-1; tentatively, D is TRBD2 (6 bases). Deletions cut 5 bases from V and 9 bases from J, with 20 bases between. The germline gives CDR1 MNHEY, CDR2 SMNVEV (reference sequence). This CDR3 spans 15 amino acids. The CDR3 DNA follows: TGTGCCAGCAGTATCGTAGGGAGGACCGCGGGTGAGCAGTTCTTC. Translating gives CASSIVGRTAGEQFF.

The chain is built from TRBV4-3 and TRBJ2-2, with D unclear. This CDR3 comprises 15 residues. The V end lost 1 base, the J end lost 8 bases, and 14 bases lay between the germline ends. Germline V gene sequence: CDR1 LGHNA, CDR2 YSLEER. CDR3: CASSQGPTPGGELFF. The CDR3 nucleotides are TGCGCCAGCAGCCAAGGACCTACCCCGGGTGGGGAGCTGTTTTTT.

CDR3 sequence (DNA): TGTGCCAGCAGCTCCACCCCCGCGGGAGGGGGCACAGATACGCAGTATTTT. Amino acid sequence: CASSSTPAGGGTDTQYF. This chain links TRBV11-2 with TRBJ2-3; TRBD2 aligns across 9 bases. The CDR3 totals 17 residues. The germline CDR1 and CDR2 sequences are SGHAT and FQNNGV. The junction had 9 bases not matched to a gene; V was cut back by 4 bases and J by 1 base.

V is TRBV5-6 and J is TRBJ1-5; D gene ambiguous. Between the trimmed V and J ends, which lost 1 base and 0 bases, there was a span of 8 bases. Germline values: CDR1 SGHDT, CDR2 YYEEEE. The CDR3 is 15 residues long. The CDR3 DNA reads TGTGCCAGCAGCTTGAACAGATATAGCAATCAGCCCCAGCATTTT. Encoded protein: CASSLNRYSNQPQHF.

This clone turned up a few times. J is TRBJ1-1 and V is TRBV7-8, with 7 bases lining up with TRBD1. CDR1 and CDR2 from the germline V gene are SGHVS and FQNEAQ. Unmatched junction bases numbered 5, after V lost 3 bases and J lost 7 bases. The CDR3 runs 13 residues. CDR3: CASSFDRDSEAFF. DNA for the CDR3: TGTGCCAGCAGCTTTGATCGGGACAGTGAAGCTTTCTTT.

J is TRBJ2-1 and V is TRBV30; 9 bases match TRBD2. V lost 5 bases, J lost 6 bases, and 11 bases stayed unmatched. The CDR3 has 15 amino acids. Germline CDR1 and CDR2: GTSNPN and SVGIG (reference sequence). The CDR3 here is CAWFNAGGPSNEQFF. The CDR3 nucleotides are TGTGCCTGGTTCAATGCGGGAGGGCCTAGCAATGAGCAGTTCTTC.

This rearrangement joins TRBV7-2 to TRBJ1-2; a possible D gene is TRBD1 (5 bases). Per the germline V gene, CDR1 is SGHTA and CDR2 is FQGNSA. V was pared by 0 bases and J by 4 bases, with 15 bases between. The CDR3 runs 16 residues. This CDR3 is CASSLATSGASYGYTF. For the CDR3, the DNA is TGTGCCAGCAGCTTAGCGACGTCTGGGGCGTCCTATGGCTACACCTTC.

The chain links TRBV19 to TRBJ2-5, with D possibly being TRBD1 (6 bases). V was clipped by 4 bases and J by 7 bases, with 13 bases between them. CDR1 LNHDA and CDR2 SQIVND come from the germline V gene (reference sequence). The CDR3 extends over 13 amino acids. DNA of the CDR3: TGTGCCAGTAGTAGTACAGGGATGGGGACCCAGTACTTC. It translates to CASSSTGMGTQYF.

The chain uses TRBV27 and TRBJ1-2; D not resolved. Germline loops: CDR1 MNHEY, CDR2 SMNVEV (reference sequence). The CDR3 is 14 amino acids. Deletions cut 0 bases from V and 3 bases from J, with 8 bases between. CDR3 region: CASSLSGDHYGYTF. The CDR3, as DNA: TGTGCCAGCAGTTTATCGGGAGACCACTATGGCTACACCTTC.

The V and J genes are TRBV11-3 and TRBJ2-3; 11 bases agree with TRBD2. J was trimmed by 4 bases and V by 5 bases; bases with no gene match: 5. Germline CDR1 and CDR2: SGHNT and YENEEA. CDR3 length: 15 amino acids. CDR3 sequence: CASSRTSGSADTQYF. The DNA for the CDR3 is TGTGCCAGCAGCCGAACTAGCGGGAGTGCAGATACGCAGTATTTT.

The CDR3, as DNA: TGTGCCAGCAGCGTACGGGACAGGGAGTATGGAGTGAACACTGAAGCTTTCTTT. This sequence encodes CASSVRDREYGVNTEAFF. The chain recombines TRBV7-7 with TRBJ1-1, with 9 bases aligning to TRBD1. The V gene's germline CDR1 is SSHAT and CDR2 FNYEAQ (reference sequence). V was clipped by 5 bases and J by 0 bases; unmatched bases: 13. CDR3 length: 18 residues. Using reference TRBV7-7 and TRBJ1-1 for the parts outside the CDR3, the full variable domain is GAGVSQSPRYKVTKRGQDVTLRCDPISSHATLYWYQQALGQGPEFLTYFNYEAQPDKSGLPSDRFSAERPEGSISTLTIQRTEQRDSAMYRCASSVRDREYGVNTEAFFGQGTRLTVV.

The V call is TRBV6-1, the J call TRBJ2-5; TRBD1 matches 8 bases. The CDR3 spans 15 residues. Germline values: CDR1 MNHNS, CDR2 SASEGT. After removal of 6 bases from V and 3 bases from J, the junction contained 9 bases not matched to a gene. CDR3 loop: CASSRMPQGEETQYF. Here the CDR3 DNA reads TGTGCCAGCAGCCGCATGCCACAGGGGGAAGAGACCCAGTACTTC.